This T cell receptor beta chain was retrieved from a study of blood T cell repertoires in COVID-19. The table came from immunoSEQ multiplex PCR; TCRdb's copy has only in-frame clones and leaves some out. The repertoire holds 110,000 or so clones, with around 78% as singletons. The ends lost 11 bases at V and 4 bases at J; junction bases unmatched: 5. This CDR3 comprises 13 residues. Germline V gene sequence: CDR1 SNHLY, CDR2 FYNNEI. Material: peripheral blood. The sequence was obtained from a woman aged 55 to 70 with acute or convalescent COVID-19. The V call is TRBV2, the J call TRBJ1-5; 10 bases fit TRBD1. CDR3 in DNA: TGTGCCTCACGACAGGGGGCAAATCAGCCCCAGCATTTT. Amino acids: CASRQGANQPQHF.